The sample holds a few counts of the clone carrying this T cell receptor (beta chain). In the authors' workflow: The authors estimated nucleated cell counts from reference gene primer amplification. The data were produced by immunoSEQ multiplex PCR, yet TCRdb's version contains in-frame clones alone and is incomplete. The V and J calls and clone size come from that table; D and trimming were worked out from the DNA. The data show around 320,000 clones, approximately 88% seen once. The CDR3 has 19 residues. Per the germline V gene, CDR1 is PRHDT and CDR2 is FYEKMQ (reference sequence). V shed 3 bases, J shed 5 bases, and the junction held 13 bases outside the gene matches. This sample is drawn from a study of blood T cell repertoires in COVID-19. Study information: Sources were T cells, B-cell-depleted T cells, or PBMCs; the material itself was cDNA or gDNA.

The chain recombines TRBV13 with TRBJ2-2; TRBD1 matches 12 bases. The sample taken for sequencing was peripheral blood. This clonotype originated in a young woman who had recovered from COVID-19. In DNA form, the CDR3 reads TGTGCCAGCAGCTTTTTCGTCATCCGGGACAGGGGGCTTACCGGGGAGCTGTTTTTT. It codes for CASSFFVIRDRGLTGELFF.